This T cell receptor beta chain was recovered during a study of blood T cell repertoires in COVID-19. Study-wide background: COVID-19 samples collected from the United States, Italy and Spain covered acute and convalescent phases. T cells, B-cell-depleted T cells, or PBMCs supplied cDNA or gDNA.

The CDR3 has 12 residues. The V and J ends lost 3 bases and 9 bases respectively, with 9 bases between them. In germline, CDR1 is MDHEN, CDR2 SYDVKM. In the study's own analysis: Cell counts per sample came from amplifying reference gene primers. Some clones are missing from TCRdb's copy, which holds only in-frame ones; the method was immunoSEQ multiplex PCR. D and trimming come from the DNA, and the V and J calls and clone size come from that table. Of just under 100,000 clones in the sample, about 86% were seen once. The specimen sequenced was peripheral blood. The V call is TRBV28, the J call TRBJ1-5; D gene unclear. The TCR sequence derives from a woman between 55 and 75 years old in a cohort sampled during active or convalescent COVID-19. CDR3 nucleotide sequence: TGTGCCAGCAGTTTCCTCGCGGGGCCCCAGCATTTT. Encoded protein: CASSFLAGPQHF.